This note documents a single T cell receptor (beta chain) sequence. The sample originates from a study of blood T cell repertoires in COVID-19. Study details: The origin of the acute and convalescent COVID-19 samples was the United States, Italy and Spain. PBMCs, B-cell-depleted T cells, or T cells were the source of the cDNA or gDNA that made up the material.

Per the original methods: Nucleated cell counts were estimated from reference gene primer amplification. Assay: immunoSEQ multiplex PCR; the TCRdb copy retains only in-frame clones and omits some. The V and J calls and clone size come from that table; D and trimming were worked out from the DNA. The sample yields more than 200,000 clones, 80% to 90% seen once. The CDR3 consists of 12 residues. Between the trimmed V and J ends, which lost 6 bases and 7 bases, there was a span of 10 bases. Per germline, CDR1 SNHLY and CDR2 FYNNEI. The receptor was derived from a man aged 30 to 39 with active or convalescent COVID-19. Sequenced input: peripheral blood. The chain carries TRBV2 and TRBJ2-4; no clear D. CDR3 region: CASSQKENIQYF. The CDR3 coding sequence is TGTGCCAGCAGCCAAAAGGAGAACATTCAGTACTTC.